This T cell receptor (beta chain) was captured by sequencing in a study of regulatory T cells in long-lasting Graves disease (dated by TCRdb to the early 2020s). About the study as a whole: Persistent Graves' disease was defined as antithyroid drug treatment for over 5 years with persistently positive TSH receptor autoantibodies. A total of about 35 samples underwent TCR sequencing, from about 13 patients with persistent Graves' disease and 20 patients with newly diagnosed Graves' disease. The study took place in China and was registered as a clinical trial. This study used TCR sequencing and RNA sequencing of peripheral blood to compare persistent Graves' disease patients against newly diagnosed Graves' disease patients. Antithyroid drugs had been taken for approximately 9.5 years on average by persistent Graves' disease patients in the clinical cohort. The paper as a whole reports these results and caveats: Persistent Graves' disease patients showed lower TCR Shannon entropy and fewer highly expanded clones than newly diagnosed patients, suggesting clonal expansion. Sequencing and analysis were limited to the TCR beta chain. Persistent disease showed preferential use of TRBV28, TRBJ1-2 and TRBJ2-5, whereas newly diagnosed disease favored TRBV20-1 and TRBJ2-1. As a limitation, the authors acknowledged that the small sample size may reduce accuracy. More public clonotypes were shared among persistent patients (roughly 2,700) than among newly diagnosed patients (966). Because the primary lesion, thyroid tissue, could not be accessed, the study looked at peripheral blood alone.

V is clipped by 3 bases and J by 2 bases, and the sequence between their germline boundaries is 17 bases long. The CDR3 spans 17 residues, from the cysteine through the phenylalanine. Left in the record is the CDR3 DNA by itself, 51 bases read in frame from the first base. The germline V gene (reference sequence) specifies LNHDA as CDR1 and SQIVND as CDR2. The intended sense of this specimen's time point label: persistent/refractory GD, antithyroid drugs over 5 years with positive TRAb. For both TCR sequencing and RNA sequencing, RNA was extracted from PBMCs in TRIzol. Graves' disease was diagnosed according to American Thyroid Association guidelines. Recruitment of patients was carried out at an endocrinology department in Xi'an, China. From each patient, about 9.7 milliliters of peripheral blood was collected into an EDTA anticoagulant tube. Ficoll Paque Plus density gradient separation was used to isolate PBMCs, and no additional T cell sorting was done. An Agilent 2100 Bioanalyzer and agarose gel were used to assess RNA quality, and a NanoDrop 2000 was used to measure RNA concentration.

Of note for this clonotype: Its antigen is unknown. No much larger clone exists at a distance of one base, and base qualities are not known.

The library was produced with multiplex PCR. TCRdb shows the sequencer as Illumina HiSeq 4000. To build TCR beta libraries, CDR3 regions were amplified by Arm-PCR using iRepertoire HTBI primers. Before sequencing, the PCR products underwent gel purification. As for the original processing: A total of 62 TRBV and approximately 13 TRBJ segments were identified across samples and were used for gene usage analysis of CDR3 amino acid clonotypes. COPE and FqMerger were used to merge filtered high-quality paired reads into contigs. BLAST was used to align contigs to IMGT TRBV, TRBD and TRBJ reference genes, with CDR3 defined following IMGT. Highly expanded clones were defined as clonotypes with a frequency above 0.1%. Repertoire diversity was measured by Shannon entropy, and V-J evenness by the Gini coefficient. A clonotype found in more than one individual was treated as public. TCRdb reanalyzed the raw reads on its own, using fastp at Q25 for trimming and MiXCR for clone calling, and kept in-frame beta chains. Records with the same CDR3 protein are collapsed into one entry carrying the most frequent genes and DNA. The V and J calls and clone size come from TCRdb's table, not from the authors' own analysis. This sample comprises 400,000 to 450,000 distinct CDR3 sequences, about a quarter of them detected only once. The leading ten clones occupy roughly 30% of the sample.

The input for sequencing was peripheral blood mononuclear cells (PBMCs), taken when the disease was refractory, from a patient treated with antithyroid drugs. This clonotype was sampled from a female donor with Graves disease. The chain joins TRBV19 to TRBJ2-1, and TRBD2 may be the D gene, going by 6 matching bases. The CDR3 amino acid sequence is: CASSMDGNGSPYNEQFF. The bases are TGTGCCAGTAGTATGGATGGGAACGGGAGTCCCTACAATGAGCAGTTCTTC.